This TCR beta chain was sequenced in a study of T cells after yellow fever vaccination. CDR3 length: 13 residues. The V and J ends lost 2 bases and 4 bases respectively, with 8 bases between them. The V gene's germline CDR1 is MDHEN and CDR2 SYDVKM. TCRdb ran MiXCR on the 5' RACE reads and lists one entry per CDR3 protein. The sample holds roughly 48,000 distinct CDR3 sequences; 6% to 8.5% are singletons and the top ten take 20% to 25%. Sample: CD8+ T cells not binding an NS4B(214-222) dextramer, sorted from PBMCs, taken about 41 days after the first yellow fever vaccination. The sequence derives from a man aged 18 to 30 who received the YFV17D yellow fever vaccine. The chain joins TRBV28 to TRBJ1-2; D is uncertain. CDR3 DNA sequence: TGTGCCAGCAGTTTACGCAGTTCCTATGGCTACACCTTC. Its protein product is CASSLRSSYGYTF.